One and the same sample provided the 21 T cell receptor beta chains below, sequenced in a study of blood T cell repertoires in COVID-19. Generated by immunoSEQ multiplex PCR, the TCRdb table keeps only in-frame clones and is missing some. The table includes approximately 400,000 clones, approximately 90% detected once. The sample taken for sequencing was PBMCs or T cells enriched from blood (not recorded which). These receptors came from a woman between 35 and 50 years old who had been exposed to COVID-19.

This chain uses TRBV11-3 with TRBJ2-1; no firm D call. Germline CDR1 reads SGHNT; CDR2 reads YENEEA. V shed 5 bases and J shed 8 bases, with 16 bases lying between them. The CDR3 loop spans 14 amino acids. CDR3 sequence: CASSPRPRGDEQFF. In DNA form, the CDR3 reads TGTGCCAGCAGCCCTCGACCGAGAGGTGATGAGCAGTTCTTC.

The chain couples TRBV12-3 or TRBV12-4 to TRBJ1-1; D gene unclear. V was trimmed by 5 bases and J by 10 bases, leaving 11 bases between them. This CDR3 spans 11 amino acids. The CDR3 sequence: CASSPGIGAFF. In nucleotides, the CDR3 is TGTGCCAGCAGTCCCGGGATAGGAGCTTTCTTT.

The chain combines TRBV30 with TRBJ1-1, with D perhaps matching TRBD1 (5 bases). Germline lookup yields CDR1 GTSNPN and CDR2 SVGIG (reference sequence). V was pared by 0 bases and J by 5 bases, with 16 bases between. CDR3 length equals 15 residues. CDR3 coding DNA: TGTGCCTGGAGTGTAATGAGTAAGGGGCGGACTGAAGCTTTCTTT. Protein: CAWSVMSKGRTEAFF.

The chain employs TRBV12-3 or TRBV12-4 and TRBJ2-3, with D perhaps TRBD1 (5 bases). This CDR3 spans 12 amino acids. Trimming cost V 6 bases and J 5 bases, with 9 bases left between them. CDR3 DNA: TGTGCCAGCAGACATCAGGGAGATACGCAGTATTTT. This sequence encodes CASRHQGDTQYF.

J is TRBJ1-1 and V is TRBV10-1, with a possible D match to TRBD1 (5 bases). V lost 4 bases to trimming and J lost 1 base, with 22 bases between them. The CDR3 is 18 amino acids. The germline V gene encodes CDR1 WNHNN and CDR2 SYGVQD (reference sequence). In nucleotides, the CDR3 is TGCGCCAGCAGTGTGGAGACTCTGGGGGGACGCCAGAACACTGAAGCTTTCTTT. This codes for CASSVETLGGRQNTEAFF.

The rearrangement joins TRBV2 to TRBJ1-2; 9 positions agree with TRBD1. Looked up from germline, CDR1 is SNHLY and CDR2 is FYNNEI. Trimming cost V 5 bases and J 3 bases; bases outside gene matches: 1. The CDR3 spans 13 residues. CDR3 protein: CASSRDRDYGYTF. DNA for the CDR3: TGTGCCAGCAGTAGGGACAGGGACTATGGCTACACCTTC.

This rearrangement joins TRBV3-1 (or the pseudogene TRBV3-2) to TRBJ2-7; TRBD2 matches at 8 bases. J was trimmed by 4 bases and V by 4 bases; bases with no gene match: 6. This CDR3 region has 14 residues. Germline V gives CDR1 LGHDT, CDR2 YNNKEL (reference sequence). The CDR3 sequence: CASSPRGGSYEQYF. CDR3 sequence (DNA): TGTGCCAGCAGCCCCCGGGGGGGGTCGTACGAGCAGTACTTC.

The chain employs TRBV2 and TRBJ2-7, with 8 bases identical to TRBD2. The CDR3 extends over 14 amino acids. After removal of 4 bases from V and 5 bases from J, the junction contained 7 bases not matched to a gene. Germline-derived CDR1 and CDR2 are SNHLY and FYNNEI. The CDR3, as DNA: TGTGCCAGCAGTGGAGTAGGGACTAGGCACGAGCAGTACTTC. Translated, it gives CASSGVGTRHEQYF.

This chain connects TRBV21-1 to TRBJ2-2; the table's D call TRBD2 went unverified against the DNA. TRBV21-1 is assigned pseudogene status. The CDR3 totals 23 residues. The CDR3 spells CASSKDRDHGLAGALYNTGELFF. In DNA, the CDR3 is TGTGCCAGCAGCAAAGATCGGGACCATGGACTAGCGGGAGCCCTATACAACACCGGGGAGCTGTTTTTT.

The chain recombines TRBV5-4 with TRBJ1-4, with 9 bases aligning to TRBD1. Per the germline V gene, CDR1 is SGHNT and CDR2 is YYREEE (reference sequence). V was pared by 4 bases and J by 4 bases, with 5 bases of the junction left unmatched. This CDR3 region has 15 residues. This chain's CDR3 is CASSGMDRGNEKLFF. CDR3 coding DNA: TGTGCCAGCAGCGGAATGGACAGGGGTAATGAAAAACTGTTTTTT.

The chain recombines TRBV2 with TRBJ1-5, with D possibly being TRBD1 (5 bases). The CDR3 runs to 15 residues. V lost 7 bases and J lost 2, with 15 bases in between. CDR1 SNHLY and CDR2 FYNNEI come from the germline V gene. The CDR3 reads CASMREGSGNQPQHF. CDR3 nucleotides: TGTGCCAGCATGAGGGAGGGGAGTGGCAATCAGCCCCAGCATTTT.

The rearrangement uses TRBV29-1 and TRBJ2-7, with 9 bases aligning to TRBD1. CDR1 is SQVTM, CDR2 ANQGSEA, per germline. V was pared by 5 bases and J by 2 bases, with 10 bases of the junction left unmatched. CDR3 length equals 15 residues. The CDR3 here is CSVIDPGQGPYEQYF. The DNA for the CDR3 is TGCAGCGTTATAGATCCGGGACAGGGCCCCTACGAGCAGTACTTC.

V usage is TRBV5-6 and J usage is TRBJ1-4; 10 nucleotides line up with TRBD1. The CDR3 extends over 16 amino acids. Germline V CDR1 and CDR2: SGHDT, YYEEEE. Trimming cost V 3 bases and J 4 bases; bases outside gene matches: 6. CDR3 protein: CASSWTGGPDNEKLFF. The CDR3, as DNA: TGTGCCAGCAGCTGGACAGGGGGTCCGGATAATGAAAAACTGTTTTTT.

This chain links TRBV20-1 with TRBJ2-5; possible D gene TRBD2, 5 bases. This CDR3 is 14 amino acids long. Germline V gene data show CDR1 as DFQATT and CDR2 as SNEGSKA (reference sequence). V lost 3 bases, J lost 5 bases, and 16 bases lay in between. DNA of the CDR3: TGCAGTGCTAGTTTACTAGTTGGAGCGGAGACCCAGTACTTC. As protein: CSASLLVGAETQYF.

The V call is TRBV6-5, the J call TRBJ1-1; 7 bases are shared with TRBD1. The germline V gene encodes CDR1 MNHEY and CDR2 SVGAGI. V lost 2 bases to trimming and J lost 3 bases; unmatched junction nucleotides: 0. The CDR3 length is 13 residues. The CDR3: CASSYDRDTEAFF. CDR3 in DNA: TGTGCCAGCAGTTACGACAGGGACACTGAAGCTTTCTTT.

V usage is TRBV27 and J usage is TRBJ1-5; D remains unclear. The CDR3 sequence is 15 residues long. V lost 0 bases, J lost 3 bases, and 9 bases lay in between. Germline assignment: CDR1 MNHEY and CDR2 SMNVEV (reference sequence). The CDR3 reads CASSLSREYNQPQHF. The CDR3 DNA sequence: TGTGCCAGCAGTTTATCACGGGAGTACAATCAGCCCCAGCATTTT.

The chain links TRBV10-3 to TRBJ1-2; TRBD1 agrees at 7 bases. The CDR3 covers 13 residues. V gave up 2 bases and J gave up 9 bases; unmatched junction bases: 6. The germline V gene has CDR1 ENHRY and CDR2 SYGVKD. The CDR3 nucleotides read TGTGCCATCAGTGAGCAGGCAGGGGGACGCTACACCTTC. Its translation: CAISEQAGGRYTF.

The chain carries TRBV30 and TRBJ1-2, with 8 nucleotides matching TRBD1. Germline V gives CDR1 GTSNPN, CDR2 SVGIG (reference sequence). This CDR3 region has 13 residues. V shed 0 bases, J shed 6 bases, and the junction held 3 bases outside the gene matches. CDR3 protein: CAWSVQDRDGYTF. CDR3 DNA sequence: TGTGCCTGGAGTGTACAGGACAGGGATGGCTACACCTTC.

The chain is built from TRBV10-3 and TRBJ1-6, with 7 positions matching TRBD1. This CDR3 spans 17 amino acids. CDR1 and CDR2 (germline): ENHRY, SYGVKD. With 6 bases clipped from V and 2 bases from J, the junction kept 10 bases outside the gene matches. The CDR3 DNA follows: TGTGCCATCAGAAATGAGGCAGGGGGTACCTATAATTCACCCCTCCACTTT. Translated: CAIRNEAGGTYNSPLHF.

The V call is TRBV7-2, the J call TRBJ2-1; 10 bases agree with TRBD1. Germline CDR1 reads SGHTA; CDR2 reads FQGNSA. CDR3 size: 16 residues. The trim removed 5 bases at V and 5 bases at J, leaving 9 bases unmatched. Here the CDR3 DNA reads TGTGCCAGCAGCCCCGGCGGACAGGGGGTAAACAATGAGCAGTTCTTC. Protein: CASSPGGQGVNNEQFF.

The V and J genes are TRBV5-4 and TRBJ2-2; D possibly corresponds to TRBD2 (6 bases). Germline CDR1 and CDR2: SGHNT and YYREEE (reference sequence). This CDR3 spans 16 amino acids. V was cut by 4 bases and J by 7 bases, with 20 bases left in between. The DNA for the CDR3 is TGTGCCAGCAGCCTCCCCGGAGGACGGGGGATCGGGGAGCTGTTTTTT. Its protein is CASSLPGGRGIGELFF.